Listed below are T cell receptor beta chains from one sample, sequenced in a study of T cells in Graves' hyperthyroidism and ophthalmopathy. One entry per CDR3 protein, called by TCRdb with MiXCR from the multiplex PCR reads. Here the sample spans hundreds of thousands of distinct CDR3 sequences, around 15% being singletons. The specimen sequenced was blood. The receptors shown here come from a woman under 30 with Graves' hyperthyroidism. Both conserved end residues are part of each CDR3. Each record gives: J gene, V gene, clone size, CDR3 length, D gene, CDR3 DNA, CDR3 protein. The D gene is left open where the match is weak. A clone size is listed for some rows: how often the clone was seen (once, few, many), or a class if it is expanded.

TRBJ2-2 TRBV6-1 many 16 TRBD2 TGTGCCAGCAGTGAACGGGGGGGCGTTTTGTCCGGGGAGCTGTTTTTT CASSERGGVLSGELFF
TRBJ1-1 TRBV29-1 - 12 TRBD1 TGCAGCGGATACAGGGGGAACACTGAAGCTTTCTTT CSGYRGNTEAFF
TRBJ1-5 TRBV30 many 12 - TGTGCCTGGAGTGCCCCGGGTCAGCCCCAGCATTTT CAWSAPGQPQHF
TRBJ1-3 TRBV27 - 15 - TGTGTCAGCAGTCTCACAGGGAAGCCTGGAAACACCATATATTTT CVSSLTGKPGNTIYF
TRBJ2-1 TRBV7-9 - 18 TRBD2 TGTGCCAGCAGCTTAATGGAAGGGCCGGGACTAGCGTACAATGAGCAGTTCTTC CASSLMEGPGLAYNEQFF
TRBJ1-1 TRBV4-2 many 14 - TGTGCCAGCAGCCAAGTTTGGGGTGGCACTGAAGCTTTCTTT CASSQVWGGTEAFF
TRBJ2-3 TRBV2 few 18 - TGTGCCAGCACCGCATTCTTAGACGGTGTGTTAGCCGCAGATACGCAGTATTTT CASTAFLDGVLAADTQYF
TRBJ2-7 TRBV20-1 - 14 TRBD2 TGCAGTGCGACGACGGGGGGGGGGACCTACGAGCAGTACTTC CSATTGGGTYEQYF
TRBJ2-3 TRBV28 many 16 - TGTGCCAGCAGTTTACGAGGTGTTCGTAGGACAGATACGCAGTATTTT CASSLRGVRRTDTQYF
TRBJ1-6 TRBV5-1 once 17 TRBD1 TGCGCCAGCAGCTCCACACCTCCGGGACAGGCTCTTTCACCCCTCCACTTT CASSSTPPGQALSPLHF
TRBJ1-2 TRBV18 few 16 TRBD1 TGTGCCAGCTCACCGACCGGACAGGGTTCCAAGATTGGCTACACCTTC CASSPTGQGSKIGYTF
TRBJ2-7 TRBV30 many 13 - TGTGCCTGGGCCGAGGGTAGGACCTACGAGCAGTACTTC CAWAEGRTYEQYF
TRBJ2-3 TRBV6-5 - 15 - TGTGCCAGCAGTTACTCGGAGGCGGTTACAGATACGCAGTATTTT CASSYSEAVTDTQYF
TRBJ2-1 TRBV12-3/TRBV12-4 many 14 TRBD2 TGTGCCAGCAGGTTCCTAGCGGGAGAGGATGAGCAGTTCTTC CASRFLAGEDEQFF
TRBJ1-5 TRBV4-1 - 15 - TGCGCCAGCAGCCCCGTGGGACTTAGCAATCAGCCCCAGCATTTT CASSPVGLSNQPQHF
TRBJ1-2 TRBV7-2 many 13 TRBD1 TGTGCCAGCAGTCCAGACAGGGGGCAGGGCTACACCTTC CASSPDRGQGYTF
TRBJ2-7 TRBV5-4 - 14 - TGTGCCAGCAGCCGATACGTAAGCCAACACGAGCAGTACTTC CASSRYVSQHEQYF
TRBJ1-6 TRBV10-3 many 18 - TGTGCCATCAGTGAGTCTTACAGTGACAGCTCCTATAATTCACCCCTCCACTTT CAISESYSDSSYNSPLHF
TRBJ2-5 TRBV7-9 many 13 - TGTGCCAGCAGCCTTTGGGGTATCGAGACCCAGTACTTC CASSLWGIETQYF
TRBJ2-2 TRBV19 - 16 TRBD2 TGTGCCAGTAGTCGTTTAGCGGGAGGTCTAACCGGGGAGCTGTTTTTT CASSRLAGGLTGELFF
TRBJ1-1 TRBV6-2/TRBV6-3 many 14 - TGTGCCAGCAGTGGCTGGGTGGCGACCACTGAAGCTTTCTTT CASSGWVATTEAFF
TRBJ2-3 TRBV7-2 - 18 TRBD2 TGTGCCAGCAGTCTAGGACTAGCGCTGGCCTCTAGCACAGATACGCAGTATTTT CASSLGLALASSTDTQYF
TRBJ1-1 TRBV20-1 few 12 - TGCAGTGCGTACCGGGTCGACACTGAAGCTTTCTTT CSAYRVDTEAFF
TRBJ1-2 TRBV12-3/TRBV12-4 many 14 TRBD1 TGTGCCAGCAGCTGGACAGGGGTTAACTATGGCTACACCTTC CASSWTGVNYGYTF
TRBJ2-3 TRBV28 - 15 - TGTGCCAGCAGTTTCCTAGCGTCCTACACAGATACGCAGTATTTT CASSFLASYTDTQYF
TRBJ2-1 TRBV2 - 15 TRBD1 TGTGCCAGCGGTTCCGAACAGGGGGCTCGCAATGAGCAGTTCTTC CASGSEQGARNEQFF
TRBJ2-1 TRBV7-9 - 14 - TGTGCCAGCAGCTTTCTTCCAGGGAACGGTGAGCAGTTCTTC CASSFLPGNGEQFF
TRBJ1-2 TRBV12-3/TRBV12-4 many 13 TRBD1 TGTGCCAGCAGACCCGACAGGGGATTCGGCTACACCTTC CASRPDRGFGYTF
TRBJ2-7 TRBV27 many 14 - TGTGCCAGCAGTTTAGGAGTCCCTGCTTCCGAGCAGTACTTC CASSLGVPASEQYF
TRBJ1-3 TRBV7-6 few 16 - TGTGCCAGCAGCTTAAGGACGGCGGAATCTGGAAACACCATATATTTT CASSLRTAESGNTIYF
TRBJ1-1 TRBV29-1 many 11 - TGCAGCGTTTCAATCGACATGGGAGCTTTCTTT CSVSIDMGAFF
TRBJ2-1 TRBV20-1 - 11 - TGCAGTGCTAGCGGGAATATTGAGCAGTTCTTC CSASGNIEQFF
TRBJ2-5 TRBV29-1 many 12 - TGCAGCGTTGAACAGAACCAAGAGACCCAGTACTTC CSVEQNQETQYF
TRBJ2-2 TRBV20-1 few 14 - TGCAGTGCTGTCGACAGACAATACACCGGGGAGCTGTTTTTT CSAVDRQYTGELFF
TRBJ2-7 TRBV20-1 many 13 - TGCAGTGCTAGACGGGACACCGGCTACGAGCAGTACTTC CSARRDTGYEQYF
TRBJ1-1 TRBV20-1 - 13 - TGCAGTGCCCCTTCAGCCCTGAACACTGAAGCTTTCTTT CSAPSALNTEAFF
TRBJ2-3 TRBV20-1 - 16 TRBD2 TGCAGTGCTAACCCGACTAGCGGAACTGCTGTTGGTACGCAGTATTTT CSANPTSGTAVGTQYF
TRBJ2-7 TRBV25-1 few 15 TRBD1 TGTGCCAGCAGTGGTCCGGGACAGGGCTTCTACGAGCAGTACTTC CASSGPGQGFYEQYF
TRBJ2-1 TRBV2 many 17 TRBD2 TGTGCCAGCACCCCATCGGCGGAGGGAGGGATTTACAATGAGCAGTTCTTC CASTPSAEGGIYNEQFF
TRBJ2-1 TRBV29-1 few 15 - TGCAGCGTTGAAGGGGCCGCAGCGGGCGAGAATGAGCAGTTCTTC CSVEGAAAGENEQFF
TRBJ2-1 TRBV4-1 few 14 - TGCGCCAGCACCTCGGCCTGGGAATCGGATGAGCAGTTCTTC CASTSAWESDEQFF
TRBJ2-1 TRBV7-8 many 16 - TGTGCCAGCAGCTTAGAGCGACCTACCCTCAGCAATGAGCAGTTCTTC CASSLERPTLSNEQFF
TRBJ2-5 TRBV6-2/TRBV6-3 few 15 TRBD2 TGTGCCAGCAGTTACCACCTAGCGGGAGATGAGACCCAGTACTTC CASSYHLAGDETQYF
TRBJ2-1 TRBV5-1 many 16 TRBD2 TGCGCCAGCAGCTTGGTAAGCGGGAAGCCCCACAATGAGCAGTTCTTC CASSLVSGKPHNEQFF
TRBJ2-5 TRBV5-8 many 14 - TGTGCCAGCAGTGCGGTAGGGGTCCGAGAGACCCAGTACTTC CASSAVGVRETQYF
TRBJ1-1 TRBV6-1 - 14 - TGTGCCAGCACGGAACAGGGCCCCTACACTGAAGCTTTCTTT CASTEQGPYTEAFF
TRBJ2-7 TRBV7-2 - 16 - TGTGCCAGCAGCTTAGCCACCAGCGGGTGGGAGTACGAGCAGTACTTC CASSLATSGWEYEQYF
TRBJ1-5 TRBV12-3/TRBV12-4 many 15 - TGTGCCAGCAGTACTCTGGGTTCGAGCAATCAGCCCCAGCATTTT CASSTLGSSNQPQHF
TRBJ1-2 TRBV7-6 - 13 TRBD1 TGTGCCAGCACCACACAGGGGACTCATGGCTACACCTTC CASTTQGTHGYTF
TRBJ1-1 TRBV25-1 - 18 TRBD1 TGTGCCAGCAGTGGCAGGGACAGCCACTACCCAAGGTACACTGAAACTTTCTTT CASSGRDSHYPRYTETFF
TRBJ2-7 TRBV12-3/TRBV12-4 many 15 - TGTGCCAGCAGTTTAGAACTCGGAGGGGGCTACGAGCAGTACTTC CASSLELGGGYEQYF
TRBJ2-1 TRBV20-1 many 16 - TGCAGTGCTAGACCGGCCGGGACCCTTTCCTACAATGAGCAGTTCTTC CSARPAGTLSYNEQFF
TRBJ1-2 TRBV12-3/TRBV12-4 many 13 - TGTGCCAGCAGTTTGGGCCCAGACTATGGCTACACCTTC CASSLGPDYGYTF
TRBJ1-1 TRBV4-1 few 15 - TGCGCCAGCAGCCTAACCACAGGTGGAGGCACTGAAGCTTTCTTT CASSLTTGGGTEAFF
TRBJ2-7 TRBV28 many 12 TRBD1 TGTGCCAGCACTAGGGACAGGGGGGAGCAGTACTTC CASTRDRGEQYF